This T cell receptor beta chain originates from a study of Graves' ophthalmopathy and Graves' hyperthyroidism. All donors with ophthalmopathy were recorded as having moderate-to-severe activity, CAS ≥3, NOSPECS ≥4 and a duration under 3 months. The diagnostic workup employed clinical symptoms, serum thyroxine, TRAb, thyroid ultrasound and orbital computed tomography. The PBMCs had their origin in 7.5 to 10 ml of fresh peripheral blood. Amplification from RNA transcripts yielded the TCR beta CDR3 regions. The first round was an RT-PCR with HTBI primers, and the second round was a multiplex PCR. TCRdb recomputed calls from the multiplex PCR reads with MiXCR, one row per CDR3 protein. Among about 150,000 distinct CDR3 sequences listed, 37% were seen once. The clonotype was recovered from a woman in her thirties or forties with Graves' ophthalmopathy. Sequenced sample: peripheral blood.

The DNA for the CDR3 is TGTGCCAGCAGTTACCCTAAACTAGCGACCATCAAGGAGACCCAGTACTTC. It codes for CASSYPKLATIKETQYF. The J gene is TRBJ2-5, the V gene TRBV6-2 or TRBV6-3; 7 bases are shared with TRBD2. The V gene end was trimmed by 2 bases and the J gene end by 5 bases; junction bases not matched to a gene: 14. This CDR3 is 17 amino acids long. The germline V gene has CDR1 MNHEY and CDR2 SVGEGT.